This record covers a single TCR beta chain. Repertoires were generated with immunoSEQ multiplex PCR, while TCRdb's copy carries only in-frame clones and drops some. Of roughly 90,000 clones detected, roughly 91% appear once; the ten largest clones hold 3.5% to 4.5%. This specimen comes from a study of T cell changes during pregnancy in multiple sclerosis. The length of the CDR3 is 14 residues. V was trimmed by 0 bases and J by 7 bases, leaving 12 bases between them. Germline values: CDR1 SNHLY, CDR2 FYNNEI. Sequencing was performed on peripheral blood, taken in the first trimester of pregnancy. The chain combines TRBV2 with TRBJ1-2; D perhaps matches TRBD1 (6 bases). This receptor was obtained from a female donor with multiple sclerosis, enrolled in a pregnancy study. The DNA for the CDR3 is TGTGCCAGCAGTGAAGCCGTTTTGGGGGCTGGCTACACCTTC. It codes for CASSEAVLGAGYTF.